The 5 T cell receptor beta chains below all came from one sample that was sequenced in a study of blood T cell repertoires in COVID-19. The data were produced by immunoSEQ multiplex PCR, yet TCRdb's version contains in-frame clones alone and is incomplete. Of some 97,000 clones listed, roughly 88% are singletons. The specimen was peripheral blood. All receptors come from a human donor in a cohort sampled during active COVID-19.

This clone was observed a single time. The chain employs TRBV28 and TRBJ1-1; no reliable D call. This CDR3 is built from 13 residues. Trimming removed 5 bases from V and 5 bases from J, with 12 bases in between. Germline V lookup: CDR1 MDHEN, CDR2 SYDVKM. CDR3 amino acids: CASSGPQKTEAFF. The DNA for the CDR3 is TGTGCCAGCAGTGGCCCGCAGAAGACTGAAGCTTTCTTT.

V usage is TRBV30 and J usage is TRBJ2-3; D is unclear. Trimming removed 0 bases from V and 0 bases from J, with 10 bases in between. In germline, CDR1 is GTSNPN, CDR2 SVGIG (reference sequence). The CDR3 has 15 amino acids. The CDR3 DNA is TGTGCCTGGAGTGTGCAGTTATCTAGCACAGATACGCAGTATTTT. It translates to CAWSVQLSSTDTQYF. The full variable domain, completed using reference TRBV30 and TRBJ2-3, is SQTIHQWPATLVQPVGSPLSLECTVEGTSNPNLYWYRQAAGRGLQLLFYSVGIGQISSEVPQNLSASRPQDRQFILSSKKLLLSDSGFYLCAWSVQLSSTDTQYFGPGTRLTVL.

The chain uses TRBV6-2 or TRBV6-3 and TRBJ1-5, with 7 bases that match TRBD1. Germline V gene sequence: CDR1 MNHEY, CDR2 SVGEGT. The trim removed 2 bases at V and 2 bases at J, leaving 3 bases unmatched. The CDR3 consists of 15 residues. In nucleotides, the CDR3 is TGTGCCAGCAGTTACCTTGGGACAGGCAATCAGCCCCAGCATTTT. Protein sequence: CASSYLGTGNQPQHF.

The gene calls are TRBV28 and TRBJ1-1; D perhaps matches TRBD1 (6 bases). The V and J ends lost 8 bases and 0 bases respectively, with 10 bases between them. The germline V gene has CDR1 MDHEN and CDR2 SYDVKM. The CDR3 covers 13 residues. The CDR3 spells CASLGTLNTEAFF. CDR3 in DNA: TGTGCCAGCCTCGGGACACTGAACACTGAAGCTTTCTTT.

The CDR3 nucleotides read TGTGCTAGTGGTTTGTCAGGGTCCTACGAGCAGTACTTC. Translated: CASGLSGSYEQYF. The gene calls are TRBV12-5 and TRBJ2-7; maybe TRBD1 (5 bases). The V and J ends lost 2 bases and 1 base respectively, with 6 bases between them. The CDR3 consists of 13 residues. Germline assignment: CDR1 LGHNT and CDR2 FRNRAP.